This T cell receptor (beta chain) was sequenced in a study of CD8+ T cells in alopecia areata. Study details: Each day, treated patients took oral tofacitinib twice, at 5 to 10 mg per dose. Study-level points and caveats: TCR sharing was clearer in mice than between patients, perhaps partly owing to patient HLA diversity.

Extraction of RNA preceded its reverse transcription into cDNA, which served as the sequencing template. Repertoires were generated with immunoSEQ multiplex PCR, while TCRdb's copy carries only in-frame clones and drops some. This sample has about 200,000 clones, with roughly 57% found just once. In the case of this clone: The antigen remains undetermined.

Peripheral blood samples and lesional scalp punch biopsies were obtained from alopecia areata patients. V was clipped by 0 bases and J by 6 bases, with 12 bases between them. CDR3 length equals 13 residues. Germline CDR1 is GTSNPN and CDR2 is SVGIG (reference sequence). The sequence derives from a human donor with alopecia areata. The chain recombines TRBV30 with TRBJ2-7; the D is unclear. The sequenced sample was CD4+ T cells sorted from blood, obtained at week 0. CDR3 region: CAWSVPGLGEQYF. The CDR3 DNA sequence: TGTGCCTGGAGTGTACCCGGGTTGGGCGAGCAGTACTTC. Looking up the rest from reference TRBV30 and TRBJ2-7 gives the full variable domain: SQTIHQWPATLVQPVGSPLSLECTVEGTSNPNLYWYRQAAGRGLQLLFYSVGIGQISSEVPQNLSASRPQDRQFILSSKKLLLSDSGFYLCAWSVPGLGEQYFGPGTRLTVT.